This TCR beta chain is from a study of shared clonotypes between healthy human individuals. Notes on the study in general: Several donors held about 4.5% of naive CD4 clonotypes in common. An anticipated effect of sequencing depth on clonotype sharing among donors was recognized.

Germline CDR1 is MNHNS and CDR2 is SASEGT. The CDR3 totals 15 residues. The V end lost 1 base, the J end lost 4 bases, and 13 bases lay between the germline ends. Regarding this clone: Its cognate antigen is unknown.

Sorted-subset replicate PCRs used 200 ng of genomic DNA. This amount corresponded to approximately 30,000 T cell genomes. Repertoires were generated with immunoSEQ multiplex PCR, while TCRdb's copy carries only in-frame clones and drops some. Of about 1,800,000 clones listed, over 85% are singletons. Naive CD8 populations comprised CD45RO-negative cells positively selected for CCR7, excluding terminally differentiated effector memory CD45RA+ cells. Sequencing input: naive CD8+ T cells sorted from blood. J is TRBJ1-2 and V is TRBV6-1; possible D gene TRBD1, 5 bases. This sequence originates from a man younger than 30 in good health. CDR3 loop: CASSEGGYYPYGYTF. CDR3 in DNA: TGTGCCAGCAGTGAAGGGGGGTACTATCCCTATGGCTACACCTTC.